Below are 20 T cell receptor beta chains sequenced from a single sample in a study of long-term antiretroviral therapy in people with HIV. They ran version v3.0 of the immunoSEQ assay at survey level. TCRdb keeps only in-frame clones here, not all; method: immunoSEQ multiplex PCR. The data hold around 15,000 clones, with more than 85% observed a single time. The material was unsorted PBMCs, obtained 0.6 years after starting antiretroviral therapy. These receptors came from a middle-aged woman with HIV.

The rearrangement uses TRBV6-5 and TRBJ2-7; TRBD1 aligns across 8 bases. The CDR3 has 15 amino acids. Germline V gene sequence: CDR1 MNHEY, CDR2 SVGAGI. Unmatched junction bases numbered 9, after V lost 5 bases and J lost 3 bases. Written as DNA, the CDR3 is TGTGCCAGCAGTCTATCAGGGGGCTCGGTCTACGAGCAGTACTTC. It codes for CASSLSGGSVYEQYF.

The chain joins TRBV7-9 to TRBJ2-5, with D perhaps matching TRBD1 or TRBD2 (5 bases each). This CDR3 has 14 residues. V lost 1 base to trimming and J lost 5 bases, with 11 bases between them. CDR1 is SEHNR and CDR2 is FQNEAQ in the germline V gene (reference sequence). In DNA, the CDR3 is TGTGCCAGCAGCTTAGTTGGGGGTACGGAGACCCAGTACTTC. The encoded protein is CASSLVGGTETQYF.

V usage is TRBV19 and J usage is TRBJ2-7, with D maybe TRBD1 (5 bases). CDR3 size: 14 residues. The germline CDR1 and CDR2 sequences are LNHDA and SQIVND (reference sequence). V dropped 5 bases and J dropped 3 bases, with 14 bases sitting between them. Written as DNA, the CDR3 is TGTGCCAGTAGTCGGGCAGGGTCCATCTACGAGCAGTACTTC. Encoded protein: CASSRAGSIYEQYF. Supplemented by reference TRBV19 and TRBJ2-7, the full variable domain reads DGGITQSPKYLFRKEGQNVTLSCEQNLNHDAMYWYRQDPGQGLRLIYYSQIVNDFQKGDIAEGYSVSREKKESFPLTVTSAQKNPTAFYLCASSRAGSIYEQYFGPGTRLTVT.

This clone appeared once. The J gene is TRBJ1-5, the V gene TRBV4-3; tentative D call: TRBD1 (5 bases). Trimming left V 0 bases short and J 3 bases short, with 18 bases between. CDR1 is LGHNA, CDR2 YSLEER, per germline. This CDR3 region has 18 residues. CDR3 nucleotides: TGCGCCAGCAGCCAAGATTTCGACAGTGCGACCCCCAATCAGCCCCAGCATTTT. This translates into CASSQDFDSATPNQPQHF.

This clone has only one observation. The rearrangement joins TRBV7-9 to TRBJ1-2, with TRBD1 as a possible D gene (5 bases). CDR3 length: 14 amino acids. The germline V and J ends were trimmed by 5 bases and 8 bases, with 18 bases remaining between them. From germline, CDR1 is SEHNR and CDR2 FQNEAQ (reference sequence). The CDR3 DNA follows: TGTGCCAGCAGCCCCCCAGGGTCCAGAGAGGGCTACACCTTC. It yields the protein CASSPPGSREGYTF.

The rearrangement links TRBV9 to TRBJ2-5, with 7 bases that match TRBD2. Germline CDR1 is SGDLS and CDR2 is YYNGEE. The CDR3 totals 16 residues. The V segment lost 0 bases and the J segment 0 bases; nucleotides outside the gene matches: 5. The CDR3 DNA reads TGTGCCAGCAGCGTAGCGCTAGCGGCCAACCAAGAGACCCAGTACTTC. Amino acid sequence: CASSVALAANQETQYF.

DNA for the CDR3: TGTGCCATCAGTGACCGGGGGCAGGACGAGCAGTTCTTC. It yields the protein CAISDRGQDEQFF. This chain uses TRBV10-3 with TRBJ2-1, with D possibly called TRBD1 or TRBD2 (6 bases each). V was shortened by 3 bases and J by 10 bases, with 13 bases between the two germline ends. Germline V gene lookup returns CDR1 ENHRY and CDR2 SYGVKD. This CDR3 is built from 13 residues.

The chain combines TRBV6-6 with TRBJ1-3; D is perhaps TRBD1 (5 bases). With 8 bases removed from V and 0 bases from J, the gap between germline ends came to 8 bases. The germline V gene encodes CDR1 MNHNY and CDR2 SVGAGI (reference sequence). CDR3 size: 13 residues. CDR3: CASGASSGNTIYF. The CDR3 coding sequence is TGTGCCAGCGGGGCGAGCTCTGGAAACACCATATATTTT.

Of note for this clone: Other DNA sequences in this specimen translate into the identical CDR3. The rearrangement uses TRBV29-1 and TRBJ2-7; D is uncertain. This CDR3 spans 14 amino acids. Germline CDR1 is SQVTM and CDR2 is ANQGSEA. Trimming stripped 4 bases from V and 0 bases from J, with 13 bases between. The DNA for the CDR3 is TGCAGCGTTGTCCCCGGGCGAAGCTCCTACGAGCAGTACTTC. This encodes CSVVPGRSSYEQYF.

The gene calls are TRBV19 and TRBJ1-1; no clear D. Germline V lookup: CDR1 LNHDA, CDR2 SQIVND (reference sequence). This CDR3 has 13 amino acids. V shed 5 bases and J shed 3 bases, with 10 bases lying between them. CDR3 DNA sequence: TGTGCCAGTAGTTTCGGGAGCGACACTGAAGCTTTCTTT. Translated, it gives CASSFGSDTEAFF.

The chain recombines TRBV30 with TRBJ1-6, with no clear D. V was pared by 5 bases and J by 1 base, with 6 bases between. The CDR3 length is 13 residues. The germline V gene encodes CDR1 GTSNPN and CDR2 SVGIG (reference sequence). The CDR3 nucleotides read TGTGCCTGGGGGAAGTCCTATAATTCACCCCTCCACTTT. It codes for CAWGKSYNSPLHF.

The chain couples TRBV5-4 to TRBJ1-2, with 12 positions matching TRBD1. Per the germline V gene, CDR1 is SGHNT and CDR2 is YYREEE (reference sequence). The CDR3 has 15 residues. V lost 4 bases, J lost 4 bases, and 5 bases stayed unmatched. CDR3 in DNA: TGTGCCAGCAGCCTGGGACAGGGGGCTGGCTATGGCTACACCTTC. The encoded protein is CASSLGQGAGYGYTF.

The V gene is TRBV27, the J gene TRBJ1-2; D gene uncertain. The CDR3 extends over 15 amino acids. Trimming shortened V by 2 bases and J by 4 bases, and 14 bases separated the two germline ends. Germline assignment: CDR1 MNHEY and CDR2 SMNVEV (reference sequence). The CDR3 bases are TGTGCCAGCAGTTTAGGGTCGGGCGGCTCCTATGGCTACACCTTC. It encodes CASSLGSGGSYGYTF.

V and J are TRBV25-1 and TRBJ2-3; D tentatively fits TRBD1 or TRBD2 (5 bases each). Trimming stripped 2 bases from V and 1 base from J, with 13 bases between. Germline CDR1 MGHDK, CDR2 SYGVNS. The CDR3 extends over 16 amino acids. The DNA of the CDR3 is TGTGCCAGCAGTGAACCCCCGGGGCGAGGCACAGATACGCAGTATTTT. This codes for CASSEPPGRGTDTQYF.

The sample holds a few counts of this clone. The rearrangement links TRBV18 to TRBJ2-7; tentatively, D is TRBD1 (5 bases). Per the germline V gene, CDR1 is KGHSH and CDR2 is LQKENI. The V end was cut by 0 bases, the J end by 1 base, with 7 bases between. The CDR3 spans 14 residues. CDR3: CASSPPSGSYEQYF. DNA of the CDR3: TGTGCCAGCTCACCACCGTCAGGGTCCTACGAGCAGTACTTC.

This clone was seen once. The CDR3 protein is CASSVGTSGGYSQETQYF. The CDR3 DNA follows: TGTGCCAGCAGCGTCGGGACTAGCGGGGGGTATTCCCAAGAGACCCAGTACTTC. V usage is TRBV7-2 and J usage is TRBJ2-5; TRBD2 agrees at 15 bases. In germline, CDR1 is SGHTA, CDR2 FQGNSA. This CDR3 is built from 18 residues. Trimming cost V 5 bases and J 1 base; bases outside gene matches: 8.

The V call is TRBV18, the J call TRBJ2-2; D is unresolved. The ends were cut back, 2 bases at V and 6 bases at J, with 13 bases in the middle. Looked up from germline, CDR1 is KGHSH and CDR2 is LQKENI. The CDR3 sequence is 15 residues long. The CDR3 loop is CASSPRELPSGELFF. As DNA, the CDR3 is TGTGCCAGCTCACCAAGGGAACTCCCGTCCGGGGAGCTGTTTTTT.

J is TRBJ1-4 and V is TRBV5-6; D is ambiguous. The CDR3 contains 14 residues. CDR1 and CDR2 from the germline V gene are SGHDT and YYEEEE. Trimming removed 1 base at V and 7 bases at J, with 11 bases between. CDR3 sequence (DNA): TGTGCCAGCAGCTTGCGAGGCGGCCGTGAAAAACTGTTTTTT. The encoded protein is CASSLRGGREKLFF.

CDR3 DNA: TGTGCCAGCAGCAAGACGGGACAGGGGGCGATGGTGGGGGAGACCCAGTACTTC. Its translation: CASSKTGQGAMVGETQYF. This sequence joins TRBV21-1 and TRBJ2-5; TRBD1, the table's D call, lacks a check against the DNA. TRBV21-1 corresponds to a pseudogene. The CDR3 extends over 18 amino acids.

The genes are TRBV7-9 and TRBJ1-1; 9 nucleotides line up with TRBD1. The CDR3 sequence is 16 residues long. The V gene end was trimmed by 5 bases and the J gene end by 3 bases; junction bases not matched to a gene: 10. From germline, CDR1 is SEHNR and CDR2 FQNEAQ (reference sequence). CDR3: CASSAGTGSRYTEAFF. The CDR3 coding sequence is TGTGCCAGCAGCGCCGGGACAGGGTCAAGGTACACTGAAGCTTTCTTT.